Below are 14 T cell receptor beta chains sequenced from a single sample in a study of blood T cell repertoires in COVID-19. Only in-frame clones appear in the TCRdb table, and some are missing; sequencing was by immunoSEQ multiplex PCR. The sample includes 270,000 or so clones, roughly nine tenths seen only once; the top ten take about 8.7%. Specimen: peripheral blood. These receptors were collected from a man in his forties with active or convalescent COVID-19.

The CDR3 sequence is CATGQTNTGELFF. CDR3 sequence (DNA): TGTGCCACCGGACAGACGAACACCGGGGAGCTGTTTTTT. The chain recombines TRBV18 with TRBJ2-2; TRBD1 might be the D (6 bases). V was pared by 10 bases and J by 0 bases, with 9 bases between. Germline loops: CDR1 KGHSH, CDR2 LQKENI. This CDR3 has 13 amino acids.

The chain carries TRBV11-1 and TRBJ2-5; D might be TRBD1 (6 bases). Germline CDR1 is SGHAT and CDR2 is FQDESV (reference sequence). The CDR3 length is 14 residues. The V gene lost 5 bases and the J gene lost 4 bases, with 14 bases spanning the gap. The DNA of the CDR3 is TGTGCCAGCAGCAGCCGGGACAAAGGAGAGACCCAGTACTTC. This gives the protein CASSSRDKGETQYF.

V gene TRBV5-1 combines with J gene TRBJ1-2; TRBD1 matches 7 bases. From germline, CDR1 is SGHRS and CDR2 YFSETQ. The CDR3 is 14 residues long. The trim removed 4 bases at V and 4 bases at J, leaving 7 bases unmatched. The chain's CDR3 is CASSPRTGGYGYTF. The CDR3 nucleotides are TGCGCCAGCAGCCCAAGGACAGGCGGCTATGGCTACACCTTC.

The chain has TRBV19 and TRBJ2-1; 8 bases map to TRBD1. This CDR3 is 16 amino acids long. Germline CDR1 and CDR2: LNHDA and SQIVND (reference sequence). Trimming removed 5 bases from V and 8 bases from J; junction bases left unmatched: 14. The CDR3 spells CASSPQQGVKWDEQFF. CDR3 nucleotide sequence: TGTGCCAGTAGTCCGCAACAGGGGGTTAAATGGGATGAGCAGTTCTTC. Full variable domain (remainder filled in from reference TRBV19 and TRBJ2-1): DGGITQSPKYLFRKEGQNVTLSCEQNLNHDAMYWYRQDPGQGLRLIYYSQIVNDFQKGDIAEGYSVSREKKESFPLTVTSAQKNPTAFYLCASSPQQGVKWDEQFFGPGTRLTVL.

This clone was observed a single time. V usage is TRBV6-1 and J usage is TRBJ1-5; D is possibly TRBD1 (5 bases). The V end was cut by 0 bases, the J end by 8 bases, with 11 bases between. CDR1 is MNHNS and CDR2 is SASEGT in the germline V gene. This CDR3 comprises 14 residues. The DNA of the CDR3 is TGTGCCAGCAGTGAAGCGGAGGGGTCCGAGCCCCAGCATTTT. Residues: CASSEAEGSEPQHF.

The chain is built from TRBV7-6 and TRBJ2-2; 9 nucleotides line up with TRBD1. With V trimmed by 5 bases and J by 6 bases, 7 bases remained unmatched. Germline CDR1 and CDR2: SGHVS and FNYEAQ. The CDR3 is made up of 15 amino acids. The CDR3 spells CASSPDRGRAGELFF. The CDR3 DNA reads as TGTGCCAGCAGCCCCGACAGGGGGAGGGCCGGGGAGCTGTTTTTT.

The V and J genes are TRBV6-5 and TRBJ2-7, with 7 bases that match TRBD1. The CDR3 has 13 residues. CDR1 and CDR2 from the germline V gene are MNHEY and SVGAGI. J was trimmed by 5 bases and V by 7 bases; bases with no gene match: 8. The CDR3 DNA reads TGTGCCAGCACCCTACCACAGGGGCACGAGCAGTACTTC. This codes for CASTLPQGHEQYF.

The chain carries TRBV7-5 and TRBJ1-5; the D segment call TRBD1 is taken from the table without a DNA check. TRBV7-5 is annotated as a pseudogene. The CDR3 consists of 17 residues. CDR3 nucleotide sequence: TGTGTCAGAAGCTTAGAGCAGGGGCACCATAGCAATCAGCCCCAGCATTTT. Its protein is CVRSLEQGHHSNQPQHF.

The CDR3 is CASSSGAGGDLEQYF. DNA for the CDR3: TGTGCCAGCAGCAGCGGTGCCGGAGGGGACCTCGAGCAGTACTTC. This rearrangement joins TRBV11-3 to TRBJ2-7; D might be TRBD2 (6 bases). The V gene lost 5 bases and the J gene lost 6 bases, with 20 bases spanning the gap. This CDR3 has 15 amino acids. Germline V CDR1 and CDR2: SGHNT, YENEEA.

The V gene is TRBV6-6, the J gene TRBJ1-4, with TRBD1 as a possible D gene (6 bases). The CDR3 runs 16 residues. The V end lost 6 bases, the J end lost 0 bases, and 14 bases lay between the germline ends. Germline assignment: CDR1 MNHNY and CDR2 SVGAGI (reference sequence). In DNA form, the CDR3 reads TGTGCCAGCAGGAGGACAGCGTTATCAACTAATGAAAAACTGTTTTTT. Its protein product is CASRRTALSTNEKLFF.

The chain couples TRBV6-5 to TRBJ1-6, with D perhaps matching TRBD1 (6 bases). The germline V gene has CDR1 MNHEY and CDR2 SVGAGI. The CDR3 runs 16 residues. V lost 0 bases, J lost 5 bases, and 11 bases lay in between. The CDR3 coding sequence is TGTGCCAGCAGTTACTCGGCAGGGGAAAATAATTCACCCCTCCACTTT. Residues: CASSYSAGENNSPLHF.

This chain uses TRBV19 with TRBJ1-1; D unclear. This CDR3 is built from 13 residues. CDR1 and CDR2 from the germline V gene are LNHDA and SQIVND (reference sequence). With 8 bases removed from V and 2 bases from J, the gap between germline ends came to 12 bases. The CDR3 DNA sequence: TGTGCCAGTCTCGGGAATCTTAACACTGAAGCTTTCTTT. This gives the protein CASLGNLNTEAFF.

This chain connects TRBV10-3 to TRBJ1-4; unclear D gene. This CDR3 spans 12 amino acids. Germline-derived CDR1 and CDR2 are ENHRY and SYGVKD. Trimming took 6 bases from V and 5 from J, leaving 7 bases between them. The CDR3 here is CAISYANEKLFF. In DNA form, the CDR3 reads TGTGCCATCAGCTACGCCAATGAAAAACTGTTTTTT.

The rearrangement links TRBV25-1 to TRBJ1-4; 8 bases match TRBD1. Germline V lookup: CDR1 MGHDK, CDR2 SYGVNS. V was clipped by 4 bases and J by 6 bases; unmatched bases: 7. The CDR3 is made up of 15 amino acids. This CDR3 reads CASSGWTGWDEKLFF. CDR3 nucleotides: TGTGCCAGCAGTGGGTGGACAGGGTGGGATGAAAAACTGTTTTTT.